This T cell receptor beta chain is from a study of regulatory T cells in long-lasting Graves disease (TCRdb year 2021). With respect to the entire study: In the newly diagnosed Graves' disease group, patients had been taking antithyroid drugs for less than 3 months. Patients with persistent Graves' disease were compared with patients with newly diagnosed Graves' disease using TCR sequencing and RNA sequencing of peripheral blood. The study took place in China and was registered as a clinical trial. A total of approximately 35 samples underwent TCR sequencing: about 13 from persistent and approximately 20 from newly diagnosed Graves' disease patients. Summary of the overall study and its limitations: Sequencing and analysis were restricted to the TCR beta chain. More public clonotypes were shared among persistent patients (under 3,000) than among newly diagnosed patients (966). As a limitation, the authors acknowledged that the small sample size may reduce accuracy. The study examined only peripheral blood because the primary lesion, thyroid tissue, could not be accessed. Preferential use of TRBV28, TRBJ1-2 and TRBJ2-5 was observed in persistent disease, whereas TRBV20-1 and TRBJ2-1 were favored in newly diagnosed disease. Compared with newly diagnosed patients, persistent Graves' disease patients had lower TCR Shannon entropy and fewer highly expanded clones, which suggests clonal expansion.

The time point label, read with the paper, signifies: newly diagnosed GD, antithyroid drugs for less than 3 months. For both TCR sequencing and RNA sequencing, RNA was extracted from PBMCs using TRIzol. The diagnosis of Graves' disease followed American Thyroid Association guidelines. Patients for the study were recruited at an endocrinology department in Xi'an, China. From each patient, around 9 milliliters of peripheral blood was collected into an EDTA anticoagulant tube. Ficoll Paque Plus density gradient separation was used to isolate PBMCs, and no further T cell sorting was performed. RNA quality was checked with an Agilent 2100 Bioanalyzer and agarose gel, and concentration with a NanoDrop 2000. Libraries were made using multiplex PCR. Sequencer: Illumina HiSeq 4000. To build TCR beta libraries, CDR3 regions were amplified by Arm-PCR using iRepertoire HTBI primers. Before sequencing, the PCR products went through gel purification. The authors' pipeline ran thus. Gene usage analysis of CDR3 amino acid clonotypes relied on the 60 or so TRBV and 15 or so TRBJ segments identified across samples. Filtered high-quality paired reads were merged into contigs using COPE and FqMerger. BLAST was used to align contigs to the IMGT TRBV, TRBD and TRBJ reference genes, and CDR3 was defined following IMGT. Clonotypes above 0.1% frequency were classified as highly expanded clones. Shannon entropy was used to measure repertoire diversity, and the Gini coefficient was used to measure V-J evenness. Public clonotypes were defined as clonotypes shared by more than one individual. TCRdb passed the public sequencing reads through fastp at Q25 and MiXCR, retaining productive beta sequences. Each entry merges the rows of one CDR3 protein and shows their most common DNA and genes. TCRdb's processing, not the authors', yielded these V and J calls. This sample holds about 540,000 distinct CDR3 sequences; roughly 14% were observed only once. Roughly 10% of the sample is in the top ten clones.

This clonotype was seen repeatedly, ten times or more. The antigen it binds to is not known. The sample holds no much larger clone one base away, and base qualities are not on file. The CDR3 runs 17 amino acids, cysteine and phenylalanine included. Only the CDR3 DNA stays, 51 bases, in frame from base 1. Trimming accounts for 6 bases at V and 4 bases at J, while the number of junction bases matched to no gene is 10. From a lookup of the germline V gene, CDR1 and CDR2 are ENHRY and SYGVKD. This sample was shared with a second study, whose subject was T cells in Graves' hyperthyroidism and ophthalmopathy. The second study, in turn, reports: Graves' hyperthyroidism was defined as stable when no progression to ophthalmopathy occurred over 18 months of follow-up. The hyperthyroidism patients were between 18 and 65 years old and newly diagnosed, with a disease duration of less than 2 months. Any patient with an uncontrolled infection, another autoimmune disease, pregnancy or lactation was excluded. Clinical symptoms, serum thyroxine and TRAb, thyroid ultrasound, and orbital computed tomography formed the basis for the diagnoses. The first round of RT-PCR for the TCR CDR3 was performed with the HTBI primer set and the Qiagen OneStep RT-PCR kit. Most expanded thyroid clonotypes (frequency above 0.001) were also detected in blood, suggesting blood repertoires may reflect thyroid immune responses. In cross-validation, a model built on a 13 V-J signature told ophthalmopathy apart from stable hyperthyroidism with roughly 87% sensitivity and 81% to 82% specificity, and in testing the same model reached 80%/75%. During validation, the model predicted progression to ophthalmopathy a median of around six months ahead of onset, with 70.59% sensitivity and 72% to 85% specificity. To identify distinguishing TCR V-J signatures, a discovery cohort of around 100 patients was used, comprising 40 to 45 with Graves' ophthalmopathy and around 60 with stable Graves' hyperthyroidism. Whether ophthalmopathy could be predicted prospectively was tested in an independent validation cohort made up of roughly 19 hyperthyroidism patients plus 17 patients who later progressed to ophthalmopathy. The approximately 98 discovery patients were randomly divided into training and test sets at a 7:3 ratio. In several Graves' hyperthyroidism patients, the study also compared T-cell repertoires from thyroid tissue with T-cell repertoires from blood. After sampling, hyperthyroidism patients received methimazole starting at 30 mg daily, and ophthalmopathy patients received high-dose intravenous methylprednisolone. Libraries were constructed in a second round of multiplex PCR, after which size selection and purification were performed. The libraries were sequenced on an Illumina HiSeq2000 using paired-end 100 bp reads. SOAPnuke was used to process the raw data, removing reads that contained adapters or uncalled bases, had a mean Phred below 15, or lacked an exact match to the constant primer or identifier. COPE v1.2.5 was used to merge the high-quality paired reads, and each unique nucleotide sequence was defined as a clonotype. MiTCR v1.1 was used to align clonotypes to the IMGT TRBV, TRBD and TRBJ reference segments. Analysis was restricted to V-J combinations with a frequency above 0.0001, which covered about 99% of repertoires. The TCS score was defined as F50 (clonal expansion) divided by E x V (chaos), with BLOSUM62-based TCRdist calculated between CDR3 peptides within each V-J. Welch's t-statistics and random forest reduced 450 to 600 V-J features to about 13, which were used in a naive Bayes classifier (R e1071). Sample size was not statistically predetermined, and blinding of investigators to group allocation was not performed. TCR Vbeta CDR3 sequencing of 120 to 150 peripheral blood samples (under 45 ophthalmopathy, about 74 hyperthyroidism and about 17 progressor patients) is reported in the paper.

Sequencing was performed on peripheral blood mononuclear cells (PBMCs), taken at new diagnosis, from a patient treated with antithyroid drugs. Here the chain combines TRBV10-3 and TRBJ2-3, with TRBD2 matching 13 junction bases. The clonotype originates from a man aged 25 to 45 with Graves disease. Donor details come from another sample of the same person, matched by shared clones. The CDR3 protein sequence reads: CAIRDVLAGGPPDTQYF. The DNA sequence reads TGTGCCATCAGAGACGTACTAGCGGGAGGGCCTCCAGATACGCAGTATTTT.